These 24 T cell receptor beta chains came from one sample sequenced in a study of T cells in localized non-small cell lung cancer. TCRdb keeps only in-frame clones here, not all; method: immunoSEQ multiplex PCR. This sample yields under 20,000 clones, of which around 87% are seen a single time; roughly a quarter belongs to the top ten. Sequences were derived from peripheral blood mononuclear cells, sampled before any cancer treatment. The receptors originated from a male donor older than 55 with stage II lung adenocarcinoma.

This sequence joins TRBV4-2 and TRBJ1-4; no reliable D call. V lost 4 bases to trimming and J lost 3 bases, with 6 bases between them. The germline CDR1 and CDR2 sequences are LGHNA and YNFKEQ. The CDR3 spans 13 residues. CDR3 amino acids: CASSRGPNEKLFF. In DNA, the CDR3 is TGTGCCAGCAGCCGCGGACCTAATGAAAAACTGTTTTTT.

The rearrangement joins TRBV11-3 to TRBJ2-7, with 14 bases aligning to TRBD2. The CDR3 consists of 17 residues. The V gene's germline CDR1 is SGHNT and CDR2 YENEEA. V dropped 4 bases and J dropped 4; count of bases not matched to a gene: 9. The CDR3 coding sequence is TGTGCCAGCAGCTCGGGGACTAGCGGGAGTGGGGTGTACGAGCAGTACTTC. Its translation is CASSSGTSGSGVYEQYF. Full variable domain (rest looked up from reference TRBV11-3 and TRBJ2-7): EAGVVQSPRYKIIEKKQPVAFWCNPISGHNTLYWYLQNLGQGPELLIRYENEEAVDDSQLPKDRFSAERLKGVDSTLKIQPAELGDSAVYLCASSSGTSGSGVYEQYFGPGTRLTVT.

This chain uses TRBV27 with TRBJ2-2, with a weak D call TRBD1 (5 bases). The length of the CDR3 is 16 residues. Germline V CDR1 and CDR2: MNHEY, SMNVEV (reference sequence). Trimming took off 2 bases at V and 4 bases at J, with 14 bases between the two ends. The CDR3 sequence is CASSLGSRASTGELFF. The CDR3 coding sequence is TGTGCCAGCAGTTTAGGATCCAGGGCATCCACCGGGGAGCTGTTTTTT.

The V and J genes are TRBV28 and TRBJ2-7; 8 bases line up with TRBD1. With 5 bases clipped from V and 3 bases from J, the junction kept 3 bases outside the gene matches. The CDR3 length is 13 residues. Germline loops: CDR1 MDHEN, CDR2 SYDVKM. CDR3 bases: TGTGCCAGCAGTCTGACAGGGGTCTACGAGCAGTACTTC. Translation gives CASSLTGVYEQYF. Filled out from reference TRBV28 and TRBJ2-7, the complete variable domain reads DVKVTQSSRYLVKRTGEKVFLECVQDMDHENMFWYRQDPGLGLRLIYFSYDVKMKEKGDIPEGYSVSREKKERFSLILESASTNQTSMYLCASSLTGVYEQYFGPGTRLTVT.

The rearrangement joins TRBV7-6 to TRBJ2-5, with D tentatively TRBD1 or TRBD2 (5 bases each). The V end was cut by 5 bases, the J end by 5 bases, with 12 bases between. Germline V CDR1 and CDR2: SGHVS, FNYEAQ. CDR3 length equals 13 residues. The CDR3 is CASSQGRQETQYF. DNA for the CDR3: TGTGCCAGCAGCCAGGGACGTCAGGAGACCCAGTACTTC.

This clone has more than one count but fewer than ten. V and J are TRBV28 and TRBJ2-3; D gene ambiguous. The CDR3 runs to 13 residues. The germline V gene has CDR1 MDHEN and CDR2 SYDVKM. With 6 bases removed from V and 3 bases from J, the gap between germline ends came to 10 bases. The CDR3 coding sequence is TGTGCCAGCAGCCTCAGAGTGACAGATACGCAGTATTTT. Amino acids: CASSLRVTDTQYF. The entire variable domain, with the rest obtained from reference TRBV28 and TRBJ2-3, is as follows: DVKVTQSSRYLVKRTGEKVFLECVQDMDHENMFWYRQDPGLGLRLIYFSYDVKMKEKGDIPEGYSVSREKKERFSLILESASTNQTSMYLCASSLRVTDTQYFGPGTRLTVL.

The J gene is TRBJ2-2, the V gene TRBV30, with 11 bases fitting TRBD2. The CDR3 contains 19 residues. Germline V gene lookup returns CDR1 GTSNPN and CDR2 SVGIG (reference sequence). The CDR3 DNA follows: TGTGCTCTCGACCCGTCGGGACTAGCGGAGGGGGCTGGGATCGGGGAGCTGTTTTTT. Translated, it gives CALDPSGLAEGAGIGELFF. Looking up the rest from reference TRBV30 and TRBJ2-2 gives the full variable domain: SQTIHQWPATLVQPVGSPLSLECTVEGTSNPNLYWYRQAAGRGLQLLFYSVGIGQISSEVPQNLSASRPQDRQFILSSKKLLLSDSGFYLCALDPSGLAEGAGIGELFFGEGSRLTVL.

J is TRBJ2-1 and V is TRBV5-6; D gene unclear. V lost 4 bases and J 8 bases, leaving 13 bases between the germline ends. This CDR3 comprises 13 residues. Germline-derived CDR1 and CDR2 are SGHDT and YYEEEE. The CDR3 sequence is CASSRRRIDEQFF. In DNA form, the CDR3 reads TGTGCCAGCAGCCGCCGACGTATAGATGAGCAGTTCTTC.

J is TRBJ1-2 and V is TRBV6-6; D remains ambiguous. Trimming shortened V by 2 bases and J by 8 bases, and 18 bases separated the two germline ends. Germline CDR1 and CDR2: MNHNY and SVGAGI (reference sequence). The CDR3 length is 15 residues. CDR3 loop: CASSYTPPVPEGYTF. CDR3 in DNA: TGTGCCAGCAGTTACACCCCTCCTGTCCCGGAGGGCTACACCTTC.

The gene calls are TRBV7-3 and TRBJ2-4, with D perhaps matching TRBD2 (5 bases). Germline V gene sequence: CDR1 SGHTA, CDR2 FQGTGA. Deletions cut 2 bases from V and 5 bases from J, with 10 bases between. This CDR3 has 14 residues. CDR3 sequence (DNA): TGTGCCAGCAGCTTACCGGGAAGGGAAAACATTCAGTACTTC. This sequence encodes CASSLPGRENIQYF.

This sequence joins TRBV28 and TRBJ2-1; either TRBD1 or TRBD2 may fit D (5 bases each). The CDR3 covers 11 residues. The germline V gene has CDR1 MDHEN and CDR2 SYDVKM. V was clipped by 3 bases and J by 11 bases, with 8 bases between them. The CDR3 protein is CASSFPGQQFF. The DNA for the CDR3 is TGTGCCAGCAGTTTTCCGGGACAGCAGTTCTTC.

Only one count was recorded for this clone. The gene calls are TRBV4-1 and TRBJ1-2; D gene uncertain. The CDR3 consists of 13 residues. Per the germline V gene, CDR1 is MGHRA and CDR2 is YSYEKL. The V and J ends lost 1 base and 4 bases respectively, with 7 bases between them. CDR3 protein: CASSQGEFYGYTF. In DNA, the CDR3 is TGCGCCAGCAGCCAAGGGGAATTCTATGGCTACACCTTC.

The chain joins TRBV6-1 to TRBJ1-1; possibly TRBD1 for D (6 bases). The CDR3 has 13 residues. Germline V gives CDR1 MNHNS, CDR2 SASEGT. The ends were cut back, 8 bases at V and 1 base at J, with 11 bases in the middle. The CDR3 region is CASQQGPNTEAFF. In nucleotides, the CDR3 is TGTGCCAGCCAACAGGGCCCGAACACTGAAGCTTTCTTT.

This rearrangement joins TRBV21-1 to TRBJ1-4; the table calls TRBD1, which could not be checked here. TRBV21-1 constitutes a pseudogene. The CDR3 has 13 amino acids. CDR3 nucleotides: TGTGCCAGCGCACAGGGGTTTGATGAAAAACTGTTTTTT. The encoded protein is CASAQGFDEKLFF.

The chain couples TRBV28 to TRBJ1-5; maybe TRBD1 (5 bases). This CDR3 spans 13 amino acids. The V and J ends lost 7 bases and 3 bases respectively, with 10 bases between them. Per the germline V gene, CDR1 is MDHEN and CDR2 is SYDVKM. The CDR3 reads CASIDSLNQPQHF. CDR3 sequence (DNA): TGTGCCAGCATAGACAGCCTCAATCAGCCCCAGCATTTT.

The chain recombines TRBV9 with TRBJ2-3, with TRBD2 matching 12 bases. The germline gives CDR1 SGDLS, CDR2 YYNGEE. The CDR3 loop spans 15 amino acids. The J segment lost 4 bases and the V segment lost 2 bases, leaving 2 bases of the junction unmatched. This chain's CDR3 is CASSVSSGRADTQYF. The CDR3 DNA sequence: TGTGCCAGCAGCGTGTCTAGCGGGAGGGCAGATACGCAGTATTTT.

The chain employs TRBV6-5 and TRBJ1-1; perhaps TRBD1 as D (5 bases). This CDR3 has 15 amino acids. Trimming pared 5 bases from V and 7 bases from J, leaving 20 bases between. CDR1 is MNHEY and CDR2 is SVGAGI in the germline V gene. CDR3 sequence: CASSNTGTLAFEAFF. For the CDR3, the DNA is TGTGCCAGCAGTAATACCGGGACCTTGGCCTTTGAAGCTTTCTTT.

This clone was picked up one time. This sequence joins TRBV7-9 and TRBJ2-7; D possibly corresponds to TRBD2 (6 bases). Between the trimmed V and J ends, which lost 4 bases and 6 bases, there was a span of 16 bases. CDR1 SEHNR and CDR2 FQNEAQ come from the germline V gene (reference sequence). The CDR3 is 14 amino acids. CDR3 loop: CASSSGRKTGEQYF. For the CDR3, the DNA is TGTGCCAGCAGCTCGGGGAGGAAGACGGGCGAGCAGTACTTC.

The chain couples TRBV5-4 to TRBJ1-2, with D tentatively TRBD1 (5 bases). Germline values: CDR1 SGHNT, CDR2 YYREEE (reference sequence). V shed 4 bases and J shed 5 bases, with 12 bases lying between them. The CDR3 loop spans 13 amino acids. The CDR3, as DNA: TGTGCCAGCAGCACCCCGGACATATATGGCTACACCTTC. Translating gives CASSTPDIYGYTF. The full variable domain, in which reference TRBV5-4 and TRBJ1-2 provide the parts outside the CDR3, is ETGVTQSPTHLIKTRGQQVTLRCSSQSGHNTVSWYQQALGQGPQFIFQYYREEENGRGNFPPRFSGLQFPNYSSELNVNALELDDSALYLCASSTPDIYGYTFGSGTRLTVV.

This chain uses TRBV5-4 with TRBJ1-4; D call uncertain. Germline assignment: CDR1 SGHNT and CDR2 YYREEE (reference sequence). V gave up 4 bases and J gave up 4 bases, with 14 bases separating them. The CDR3 covers 15 residues. As DNA, the CDR3 is TGTGCCAGCAGCGAATCTTCGGACTTTAATGAAAAACTGTTTTTT. The encoded protein is CASSESSDFNEKLFF. Full variable domain (outside the CDR3, taken from reference TRBV5-4 and TRBJ1-4): ETGVTQSPTHLIKTRGQQVTLRCSSQSGHNTVSWYQQALGQGPQFIFQYYREEENGRGNFPPRFSGLQFPNYSSELNVNALELDDSALYLCASSESSDFNEKLFFGSGTQLSVL.

The chain employs TRBV7-8 and TRBJ2-5; D gene ambiguous. The germline V gene encodes CDR1 SGHVS and CDR2 FQNEAQ. The CDR3 covers 13 residues. V lost 2 bases, J lost 5 bases, and 9 bases lay in between. CDR3 DNA: TGTGCCAGCAGCTTAACAGCCCGGGAGACCCAGTACTTC. It translates to CASSLTARETQYF.

The chain combines TRBV28 with TRBJ2-7; 8 bases map to TRBD1. This CDR3 comprises 13 residues. J was trimmed by 0 bases and V by 10 bases; bases with no gene match: 5. The germline CDR1 and CDR2 sequences are MDHEN and SYDVKM. The CDR3, as DNA: TGTGCCACCAGACAGGGGTCCTCCTACGAGCAGTACTTC. Translation gives CATRQGSSYEQYF.

In DNA form, the CDR3 reads TGTGCCAGCAGTGACCAGGCGGGAGGTGCGTTGGCCAACGTCCTGACTTTC. This translates into CASSDQAGGALANVLTF. The chain employs TRBV2 and TRBJ2-6; 8 bases are a match to TRBD2. The CDR3 spans 17 residues. Trimming at V came to 3 bases and at J to 6 bases, leaving 10 bases not matched to a gene. Germline V CDR1 and CDR2: SNHLY, FYNNEI. The full variable domain, its missing parts supplied by reference TRBV2 and TRBJ2-6, is EPEVTQTPSHQVTQMGQEVILRCVPISNHLYFYWYRQILGQKVEFLVSFYNNEISEKSEIFDDQFSVERPDGSNFTLKIRSTKLEDSAMYFCASSDQAGGALANVLTFGAGSRLTVL.

V is TRBV6-5 and J is TRBJ2-7; TRBD1 matches 9 bases. Germline lookup yields CDR1 MNHEY and CDR2 SVGAGI. J gave up 9 bases and V 0 bases, and 3 bases lay outside the gene matches. There are 13 residues in the CDR3. The DNA of the CDR3 is TGTGCCAGCAGTTACTCTACAGGGGGCGGGCAGTACTTC. Protein product: CASSYSTGGGQYF.